This T cell receptor (beta chain) was observed in a study of T cells in Graves' hyperthyroidism and ophthalmopathy (dated by TCRdb to between 2017 and 2020). General notes on the study: Peripheral blood was sampled at the time of initial diagnosis, prior to any treatment. Following sampling, methimazole starting at 30 mg daily was given to hyperthyroidism patients, and high-dose intravenous methylprednisolone was given to ophthalmopathy patients. The paper reports TCR Vbeta CDR3 sequencing of some 140 peripheral blood samples: around 41 ophthalmopathy, roughly 74 hyperthyroidism and 17 progressor patients. For training and testing, the 100 or so patients in the discovery cohort were randomly divided in a 7:3 ratio. The study also compared thyroid tissue and blood T-cell repertoires from several Graves' hyperthyroidism patients. A discovery cohort of about a hundred patients, about 40 with Graves' ophthalmopathy and fewer than 65 with stable Graves' hyperthyroidism, was used to find distinguishing TCR V-J signatures. Prospective prediction of ophthalmopathy was tested in an independent validation cohort consisting of 18 hyperthyroidism patients and approximately 16 patients who later progressed to ophthalmopathy. General conclusions and limits of the study: No statistical method was used to fix the sample size in advance, and group allocation was not hidden from the investigators. In validation, progression to ophthalmopathy was predicted by the model with 55% to 71% sensitivity and 72% to 80% specificity, a median of about 6.4 months before onset. A model built on a 13 V-J signature distinguished ophthalmopathy from stable hyperthyroidism, reaching around 90% sensitivity and about 81% specificity in cross-validation and 80%/75% in testing. Most expanded thyroid clonotypes (frequency above 0.001) were also detected in blood, suggesting blood repertoires may reflect thyroid immune responses.

The TCR beta CDR3 regions were amplified from RNA transcripts. The first round of RT-PCR for the TCR CDR3 was performed with the HTBI primer set and the Qiagen OneStep RT-PCR kit. Libraries were constructed in a second round of multiplex PCR, after which size selection and purification were carried out. Paired-end sequencing of the libraries was performed with 100 bp reads on an Illumina HiSeq2000. The authors' analysis ran thus. SOAPnuke was used to process the raw data, removing reads that contained adapters or uncalled bases, had a mean Phred below 15, or lacked an exact match to the constant primer or identifier. COPE v1.2.5 was used to merge the high-quality paired reads, and each unique nucleotide sequence was defined as a clonotype. MiTCR v1.1 was used to align clonotypes to the IMGT TRBV, TRBD and TRBJ reference segments. Analysis was restricted to V-J combinations with a frequency above 0.0001, which covered roughly 99% of repertoires. A TCS score was defined as the ratio of F50 (clonal expansion) to E x V (chaos), with BLOSUM62-based TCRdist applied between CDR3 peptides within each V-J. Welch's t-statistics and random forest reduced roughly 500 V-J features to roughly 13, which were used in a naive Bayes classifier (R e1071). Thyroid-blood repertoire similarity was quantified with the Morisita-Horn index. TCRdb reprocessed the public reads (quality trimming at Q25 with fastp, clone calling with MiXCR) and kept in-frame beta chains. Rows with one shared CDR3 protein collapse into an entry with the most common genes and DNA. TCRdb assigned the V and J calls; the authors' analysis was not used. The sample table contains 750,000 to 950,000 distinct CDR3 sequences; only one count was recorded for 38% of them. Together, the top ten hold 8% to 9% of the sample.

CDR1 and CDR2 were assigned from the germline V gene as SGHRS and YFSETQ. From cysteine to phenylalanine, the CDR3 is 15 amino acids long. The read is trimmed to its CDR3 DNA, 45 bases read in frame from base 1. V drops 2 bases and J drops 5 bases, leaving 16 bases in between. Notes on this clonotype: There is no known antigen for this receptor. Base qualities were left out, and no much larger clone turns up one base away.

Stable Graves' hyperthyroidism was defined as no progression to ophthalmopathy during 18 months of follow-up. Hyperthyroidism patients were newly diagnosed, with disease duration under 2 months, and aged 18 to 65 years. Exclusion was applied to patients with uncontrolled infections, other autoimmune diseases, pregnancy or lactation. Diagnoses were established on the basis of clinical symptoms, serum thyroxine and TRAb, thyroid ultrasound, and orbital computed tomography. PBMCs were isolated from 7.5 to 10 ml of fresh peripheral blood by Ficoll-Paque density gradient centrifugation. Trizol reagent was used to extract total RNA, and RNA quality was then checked on an Agilent 2100 Bioanalyzer.

This receptor was identified in a young man with Graves' hyperthyroidism. The sequenced sample was blood. The rearrangement combines TRBV5-1 with TRBJ1-1; the best D guess is TRBD1, with 5 bases matching. This receptor carries the CDR3 CASSLRAGRKTEAFF. The sequenced DNA: TGCGCCAGCAGCTTAAGGGCAGGGCGGAAGACTGAAGCTTTCTTT.